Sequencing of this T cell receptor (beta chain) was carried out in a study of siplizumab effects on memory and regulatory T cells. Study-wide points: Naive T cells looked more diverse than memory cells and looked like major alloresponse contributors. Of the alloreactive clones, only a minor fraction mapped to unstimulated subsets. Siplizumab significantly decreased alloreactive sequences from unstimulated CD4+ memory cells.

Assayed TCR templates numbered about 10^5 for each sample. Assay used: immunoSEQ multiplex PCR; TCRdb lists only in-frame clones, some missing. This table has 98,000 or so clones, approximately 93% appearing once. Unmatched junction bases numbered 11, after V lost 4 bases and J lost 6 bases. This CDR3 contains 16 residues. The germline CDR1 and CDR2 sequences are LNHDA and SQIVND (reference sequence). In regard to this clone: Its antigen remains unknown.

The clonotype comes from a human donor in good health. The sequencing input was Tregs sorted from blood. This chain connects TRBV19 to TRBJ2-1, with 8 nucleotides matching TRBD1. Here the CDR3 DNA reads TGTGCCAGTAGTACCCGGACAGGGATGGGCCTCAATGAGCAGTTCTTC. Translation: CASSTRTGMGLNEQFF.